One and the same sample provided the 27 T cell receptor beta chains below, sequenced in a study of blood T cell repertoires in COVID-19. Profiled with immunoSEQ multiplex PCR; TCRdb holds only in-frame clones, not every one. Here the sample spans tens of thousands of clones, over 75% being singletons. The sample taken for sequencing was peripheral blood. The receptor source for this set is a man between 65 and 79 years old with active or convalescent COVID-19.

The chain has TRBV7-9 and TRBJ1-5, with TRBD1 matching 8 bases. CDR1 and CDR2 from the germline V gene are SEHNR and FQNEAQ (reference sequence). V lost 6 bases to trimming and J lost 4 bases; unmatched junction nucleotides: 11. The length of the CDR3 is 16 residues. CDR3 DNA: TGTGCCAGCAGTCCAACCGACACAGGGGGAAATCAGCCCCAGCATTTT. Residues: CASSPTDTGGNQPQHF.

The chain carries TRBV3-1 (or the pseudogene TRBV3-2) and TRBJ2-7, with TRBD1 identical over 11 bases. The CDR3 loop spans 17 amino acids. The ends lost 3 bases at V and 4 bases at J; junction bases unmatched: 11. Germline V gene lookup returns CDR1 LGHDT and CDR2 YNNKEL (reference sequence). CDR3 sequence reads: CASSHALRTGGSYEQYF. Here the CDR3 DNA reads TGTGCCAGCAGCCACGCCTTAAGGACAGGGGGCTCATACGAGCAGTACTTC.

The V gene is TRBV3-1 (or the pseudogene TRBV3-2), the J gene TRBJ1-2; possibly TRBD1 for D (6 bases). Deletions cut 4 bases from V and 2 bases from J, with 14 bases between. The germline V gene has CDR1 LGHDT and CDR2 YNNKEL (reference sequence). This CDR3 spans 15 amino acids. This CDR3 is CASSPGGSANYGYTF. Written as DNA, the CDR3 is TGTGCCAGCAGCCCTGGGGGCTCGGCGAACTATGGCTACACCTTC.

The CDR3 is CASSDLTGAMEKLFF. The CDR3 DNA reads TGTGCCAGCAGTGACTTGACAGGAGCTATGGAAAAACTGTTTTTT. The chain recombines TRBV6-6 with TRBJ1-4; D may be TRBD1 (6 bases). Germline loops: CDR1 MNHNY, CDR2 SVGAGI (reference sequence). V was trimmed by 5 bases and J by 8 bases, leaving 18 bases between them. This CDR3 has 15 amino acids.

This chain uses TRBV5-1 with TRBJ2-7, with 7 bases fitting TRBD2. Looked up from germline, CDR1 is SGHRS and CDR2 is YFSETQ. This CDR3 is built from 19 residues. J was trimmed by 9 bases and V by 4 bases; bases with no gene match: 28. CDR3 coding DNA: TGCGCCAGCAGCGTAGGGGAGGGCCCTTTACGAGATACGGGGGACGGGCAGTACTTC. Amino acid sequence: CASSVGEGPLRDTGDGQYF.

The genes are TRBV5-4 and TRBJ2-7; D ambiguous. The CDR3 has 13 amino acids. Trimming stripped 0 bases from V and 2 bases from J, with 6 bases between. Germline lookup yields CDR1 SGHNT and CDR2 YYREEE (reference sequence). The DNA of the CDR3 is TGTGCCAGCAGCTTGGACAGAACCTACGAGCAGTACTTC. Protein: CASSLDRTYEQYF.

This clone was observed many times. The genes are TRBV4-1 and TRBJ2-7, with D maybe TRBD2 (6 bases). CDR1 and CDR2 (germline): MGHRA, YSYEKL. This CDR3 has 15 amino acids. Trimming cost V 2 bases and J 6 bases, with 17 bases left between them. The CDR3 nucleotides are TGCGCCAGCAGCCAACTTTTGGGGGGAGTCGGCGAGCAGTACTTC. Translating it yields CASSQLLGGVGEQYF.

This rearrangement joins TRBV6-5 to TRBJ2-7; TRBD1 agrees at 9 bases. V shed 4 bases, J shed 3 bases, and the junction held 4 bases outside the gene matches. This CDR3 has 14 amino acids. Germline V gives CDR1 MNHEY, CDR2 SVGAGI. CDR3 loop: CASSWGTGRYEQYF. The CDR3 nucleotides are TGTGCCAGCAGTTGGGGGACAGGGCGCTACGAGCAGTACTTC.

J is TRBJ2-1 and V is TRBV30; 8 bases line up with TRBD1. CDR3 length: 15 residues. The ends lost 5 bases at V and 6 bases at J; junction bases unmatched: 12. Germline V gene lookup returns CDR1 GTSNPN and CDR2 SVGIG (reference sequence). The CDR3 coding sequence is TGTGCCTGGTCAACAGGGGGGTATCGGGCCAATGAGCAGTTCTTC. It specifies CAWSTGGYRANEQFF.

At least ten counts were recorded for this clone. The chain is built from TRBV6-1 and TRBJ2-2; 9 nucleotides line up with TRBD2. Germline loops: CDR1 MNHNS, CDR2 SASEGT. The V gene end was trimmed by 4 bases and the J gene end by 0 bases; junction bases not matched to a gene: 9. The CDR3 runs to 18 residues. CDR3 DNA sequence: TGTGCCAGCAGTGGGACTAGCGCGTATCGCTCGAACACCGGGGAGCTGTTTTTT. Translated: CASSGTSAYRSNTGELFF.

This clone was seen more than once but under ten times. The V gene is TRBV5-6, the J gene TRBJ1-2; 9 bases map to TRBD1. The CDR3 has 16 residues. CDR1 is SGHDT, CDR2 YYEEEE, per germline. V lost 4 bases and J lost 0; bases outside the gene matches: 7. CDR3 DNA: TGTGCCAGCAGCGGATTCAGACAGGGGGCTAACTATGGCTACACCTTC. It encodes CASSGFRQGANYGYTF.

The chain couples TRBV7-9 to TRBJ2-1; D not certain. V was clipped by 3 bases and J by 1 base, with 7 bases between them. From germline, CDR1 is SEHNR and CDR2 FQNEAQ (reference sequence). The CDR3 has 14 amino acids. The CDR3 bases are TGTGCCAGCAGCTTCTCCACTTCCTACAATGAGCAGTTCTTC. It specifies CASSFSTSYNEQFF.

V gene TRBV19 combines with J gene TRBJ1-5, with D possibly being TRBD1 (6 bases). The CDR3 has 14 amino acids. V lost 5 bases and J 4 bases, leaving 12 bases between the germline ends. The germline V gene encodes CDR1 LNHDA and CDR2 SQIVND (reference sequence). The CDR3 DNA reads TGTGCCAGTAGTGCCCGGGACATGAATCAGCCCCAGCATTTT. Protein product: CASSARDMNQPQHF.

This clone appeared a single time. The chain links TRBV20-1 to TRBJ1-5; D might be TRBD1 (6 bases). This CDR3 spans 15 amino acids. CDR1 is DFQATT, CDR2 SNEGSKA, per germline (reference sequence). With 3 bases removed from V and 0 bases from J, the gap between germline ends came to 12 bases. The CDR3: CSASIGQYSNQPQHF. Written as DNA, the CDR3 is TGCAGTGCTAGTATTGGACAGTATAGCAATCAGCCCCAGCATTTT.

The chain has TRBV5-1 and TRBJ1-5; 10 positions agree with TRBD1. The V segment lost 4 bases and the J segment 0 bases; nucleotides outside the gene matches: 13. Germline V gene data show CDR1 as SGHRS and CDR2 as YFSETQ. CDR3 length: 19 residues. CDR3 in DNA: TGCGCCAGCAGCCACCGGGACAGGGGACAAAAACATAGCAATCAGCCCCAGCATTTT. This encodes CASSHRDRGQKHSNQPQHF.

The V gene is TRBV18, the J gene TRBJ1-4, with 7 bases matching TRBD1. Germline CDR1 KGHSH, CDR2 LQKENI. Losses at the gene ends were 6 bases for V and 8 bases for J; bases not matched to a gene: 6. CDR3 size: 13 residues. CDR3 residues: CASSPGTEEKLFF. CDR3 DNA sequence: TGTGCCAGCTCTCCCGGGACAGAAGAAAAACTGTTTTTT.

This CDR3 reads CSASGESLRVYNEQFF. CDR3 coding DNA: TGCAGTGCTAGTGGGGAGTCCCTACGCGTCTACAATGAGCAGTTCTTC. This chain joins TRBV20-1 and TRBJ2-1; D perhaps matches TRBD2 (5 bases). Per germline, CDR1 DFQATT and CDR2 SNEGSKA (reference sequence). This CDR3 is 16 amino acids long. Trimming took 3 bases from V and 3 from J, leaving 18 bases between them.

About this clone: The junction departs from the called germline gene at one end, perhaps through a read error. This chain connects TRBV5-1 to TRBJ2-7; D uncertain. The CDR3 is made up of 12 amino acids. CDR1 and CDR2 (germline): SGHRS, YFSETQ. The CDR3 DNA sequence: TGCGCCAGCAGCTTGGCTACGTCTATGGCGGACTTC. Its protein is CASSLATSMADF.

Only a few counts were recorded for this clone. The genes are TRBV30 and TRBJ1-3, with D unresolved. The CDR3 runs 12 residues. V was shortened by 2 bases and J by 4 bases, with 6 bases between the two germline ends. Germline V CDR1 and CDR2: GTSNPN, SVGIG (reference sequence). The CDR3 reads CAWSKQGNTIYF. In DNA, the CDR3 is TGTGCCTGGAGTAAACAGGGAAACACCATATATTTT.

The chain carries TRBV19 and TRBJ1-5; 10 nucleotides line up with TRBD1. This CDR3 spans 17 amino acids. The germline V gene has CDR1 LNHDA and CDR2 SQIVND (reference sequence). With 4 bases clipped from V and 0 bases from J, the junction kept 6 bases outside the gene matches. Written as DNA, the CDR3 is TGTGCCAGTAGTACCAGGGACAGGGGCTATAGCAATCAGCCCCAGCATTTT. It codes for CASSTRDRGYSNQPQHF.

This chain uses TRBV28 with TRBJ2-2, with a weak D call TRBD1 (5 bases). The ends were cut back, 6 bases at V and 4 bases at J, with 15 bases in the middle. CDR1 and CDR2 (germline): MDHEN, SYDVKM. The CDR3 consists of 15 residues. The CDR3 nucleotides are TGTGCCAGCAGAATAACCCAGGGTGGCACCGGGGAGCTGTTTTTT. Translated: CASRITQGGTGELFF.

This CDR3 reads CASSKVCGTYKYEQFF. CDR3 nucleotide sequence: TGTGCCAGCAGCAAAGTGTGCGGGACCTATAAATATGAGCAGTTCTTC. The chain combines TRBV21-1 with TRBJ2-1; no DNA check was done on the table's D call, TRBD2. TRBV21-1 is deemed a pseudogene. The CDR3 is made up of 16 amino acids.

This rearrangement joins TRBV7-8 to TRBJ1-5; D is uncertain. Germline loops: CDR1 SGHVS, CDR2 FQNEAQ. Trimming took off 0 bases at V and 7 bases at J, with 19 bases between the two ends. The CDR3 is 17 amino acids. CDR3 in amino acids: CASSLARVPGGGQPQHF. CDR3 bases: TGTGCCAGCAGCTTAGCAAGAGTTCCAGGAGGAGGACAGCCCCAGCATTTT. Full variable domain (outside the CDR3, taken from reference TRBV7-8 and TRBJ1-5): GAGVSQSPRYKVAKRGQDVALRCDPISGHVSLFWYQQALGQGPEFLTYFQNEAQLDKSGLPSDRFFAERPEGSVSTLKIQRTQQEDSAVYLCASSLARVPGGGQPQHFGDGTRLSIL.

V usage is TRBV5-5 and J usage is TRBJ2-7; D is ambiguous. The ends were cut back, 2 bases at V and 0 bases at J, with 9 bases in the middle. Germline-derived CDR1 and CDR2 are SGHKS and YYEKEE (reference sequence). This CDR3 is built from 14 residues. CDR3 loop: CASSFRRSSYEQYF. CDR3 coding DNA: TGTGCCAGCAGCTTCCGACGGAGCTCCTACGAGCAGTACTTC. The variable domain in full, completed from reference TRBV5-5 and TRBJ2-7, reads DAGVTQSPTHLIKTRGQQVTLRCSPISGHKSVSWYQQVLGQGPQFIFQYYEKEERGRGNFPDRFSARQFPNYSSELNVNALLLGDSALYLCASSFRRSSYEQYFGPGTRLTVT.

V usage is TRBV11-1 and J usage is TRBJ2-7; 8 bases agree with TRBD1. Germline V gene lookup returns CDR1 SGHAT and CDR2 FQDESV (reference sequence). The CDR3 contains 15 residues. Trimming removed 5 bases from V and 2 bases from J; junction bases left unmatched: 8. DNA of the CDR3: TGTGCCAGCAGCCCAAAAACGGACAGGGCCTACGAGCAGTACTTC. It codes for CASSPKTDRAYEQYF.

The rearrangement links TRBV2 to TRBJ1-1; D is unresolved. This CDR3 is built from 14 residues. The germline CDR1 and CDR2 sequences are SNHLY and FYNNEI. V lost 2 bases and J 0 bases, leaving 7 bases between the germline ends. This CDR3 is CASSEQAMNTEAFF. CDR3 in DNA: TGTGCCAGCAGTGAACAAGCCATGAACACTGAAGCTTTCTTT.

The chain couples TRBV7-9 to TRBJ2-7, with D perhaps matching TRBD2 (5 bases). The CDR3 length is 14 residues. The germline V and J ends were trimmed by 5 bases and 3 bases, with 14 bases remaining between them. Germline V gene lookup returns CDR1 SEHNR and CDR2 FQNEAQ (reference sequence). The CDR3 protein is CASSLPGSRYEQYF. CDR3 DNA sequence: TGTGCCAGCAGCCTACCGGGGAGTCGCTACGAGCAGTACTTC.